A single sample is the source of the 28 T cell receptor beta chains below, sequenced in a study of T cells in Graves' hyperthyroidism and ophthalmopathy. The investigators amplified TCR beta CDR3 regions from RNA transcripts. First-round RT-PCR targeting the TCR CDR3 was performed with the HTBI primer set. TCRdb re-called the multiplex PCR reads with MiXCR, one entry per CDR3 protein. The sample lists hundreds of thousands of distinct CDR3 sequences, around 13% occurring once. Material for sequencing was blood. The receptor set was obtained from a woman aged 18-30 years with Graves' hyperthyroidism.

This clonotype appeared many times. The rearrangement links TRBV11-2 to TRBJ2-2; D remains ambiguous. CDR3 length: 14 residues. Germline values: CDR1 SGHAT, CDR2 FQNNGV. V was cut by 5 bases and J by 0 bases, with 7 bases left in between. CDR3 nucleotides: TGTGCCAGCAGCCGTGGACCGAACACCGGGGAGCTGTTTTTT. Translating it yields CASSRGPNTGELFF.

This clonotype was detected ten times or more. J is TRBJ1-6 and V is TRBV27; possible D gene TRBD1, 5 bases. Trimming shortened V by 2 bases and J by 10 bases, and 12 bases separated the two germline ends. The CDR3 runs 14 residues. CDR1 is MNHEY and CDR2 is SMNVEV in the germline V gene (reference sequence). CDR3 in amino acids: CASSLDTGESPLHF. CDR3 DNA: TGTGCCAGCAGTTTAGATACGGGGGAGTCACCCCTCCACTTT.

The V gene is TRBV7-6, the J gene TRBJ2-1; D is unclear. The germline CDR1 and CDR2 sequences are SGHVS and FNYEAQ. The length of the CDR3 is 13 residues. Trimming left V 3 bases short and J 9 bases short, with 12 bases between. CDR3: CASSFPRSGEQFF. CDR3 DNA: TGTGCCAGCAGCTTCCCCCGTTCCGGTGAGCAGTTCTTC.

This clonotype was counted between two and nine times. The chain combines TRBV6-1 with TRBJ2-3; 7 bases line up with TRBD2. V gave up 3 bases and J gave up 4 bases; unmatched junction bases: 7. The CDR3 has 15 amino acids. Germline CDR1 MNHNS, CDR2 SASEGT. The CDR3 DNA follows: TGTGCCAGCAGTGAGGGCGGGAGCGGCGCAGATACGCAGTATTTT. Translated: CASSEGGSGADTQYF.

This clonotype was seen a few times. The V call is TRBV29-1, the J call TRBJ1-1; D remains ambiguous. The CDR3 loop spans 11 amino acids. Trimming shortened V by 4 bases and J by 5 bases, and 8 bases separated the two germline ends. Germline V gene sequence: CDR1 SQVTM, CDR2 ANQGSEA. CDR3 sequence reads: CSVVKTTEAFF. CDR3 bases: TGCAGCGTTGTGAAGACAACTGAAGCTTTCTTT. Full variable domain (rest looked up from reference TRBV29-1 and TRBJ1-1): SAVISQKPSRDICQRGTSLTIQCQVDSQVTMMFWYRQQPGQSLTLIATANQGSEATYESGFVIDKFPISRPNLTFSTLTVSNMSPEDSSIYLCSVVKTTEAFFGQGTRLTVV.

V gene TRBV4-1 combines with J gene TRBJ2-4; no clear D gene. This CDR3 region has 14 residues. Trimming removed 0 bases from V and 8 bases from J, with 11 bases in between. Germline-derived CDR1 and CDR2 are MGHRA and YSYEKL. The CDR3 sequence is CASSQDRVAHIQYF. CDR3 coding DNA: TGCGCCAGCAGCCAAGATAGAGTAGCTCACATTCAGTACTTC.

This clonotype was seen ten or more times. The chain carries TRBV30 and TRBJ2-7; D ambiguous. The CDR3 runs 12 residues. Germline V lookup: CDR1 GTSNPN, CDR2 SVGIG (reference sequence). Trimming stripped 0 bases from V and 5 bases from J, with 8 bases between. DNA for the CDR3: TGTGCCTGGAGTGTAACCGGAGACGAGCAGTACTTC. It is translated as CAWSVTGDEQYF.

This clonotype was seen repeatedly, ten times or more. The rearrangement uses TRBV2 and TRBJ2-7; D gene ambiguous. The CDR3 consists of 12 residues. Germline V gene lookup returns CDR1 SNHLY and CDR2 FYNNEI. The V end was cut by 7 bases, the J end by 7 bases, with 14 bases between. CDR3 loop: CASIHLIHEQYF. The CDR3 region has the DNA TGTGCCAGCATACACCTAATCCATGAGCAGTACTTC.

This clonotype was seen at least ten times. This rearrangement joins TRBV11-1 to TRBJ2-2; 7 bases agree with TRBD1. V lost 5 bases, J lost 6 bases, and 9 bases stayed unmatched. CDR1 and CDR2 (germline): SGHAT, FQDESV (reference sequence). The CDR3 totals 15 residues. CDR3 region: CASSPSEGAPGELFF. Here the CDR3 DNA reads TGTGCCAGCAGCCCGAGTGAGGGGGCCCCCGGGGAGCTGTTTTTT.

The rearrangement joins TRBV7-2 to TRBJ2-4, with D possibly TRBD1 on 6 matching bases. The CDR3 is made up of 16 amino acids. V lost 1 base and J 9 bases, leaving 19 bases between the germline ends. Germline values: CDR1 SGHTA, CDR2 FQGNSA. The CDR3 loop is CASSLGLRGRRGIQYF. The DNA for the CDR3 is TGTGCCAGCAGCTTAGGCCTCAGGGGCCGCCGGGGCATTCAGTACTTC.

This clonotype was recorded at least ten times. This sequence joins TRBV29-1 and TRBJ1-1; D is perhaps TRBD1 (5 bases). The CDR3 is 12 amino acids. Germline assignment: CDR1 SQVTM and CDR2 ANQGSEA. Deletions cut 4 bases from V and 4 bases from J, with 10 bases between. This chain's CDR3 is CSVVKGITEAFF. CDR3 nucleotides: TGCAGCGTTGTTAAGGGGATCACTGAAGCTTTCTTT.

This clonotype was found many times. The chain joins TRBV6-2 or TRBV6-3 to TRBJ2-5, with 8 bases fitting TRBD2. This CDR3 region has 16 residues. V dropped 0 bases and J dropped 5; count of bases not matched to a gene: 8. Germline V lookup: CDR1 MNHEY, CDR2 SVGEGT. DNA for the CDR3: TGTGCCAGCAGTTACTCGCAGCGGGAGCTTCGGGAGACCCAGTACTTC. Residues: CASSYSQRELRETQYF.

This clonotype was seen repeatedly, ten times or more. The chain recombines TRBV28 with TRBJ1-1; no reliable D call. The CDR3 sequence is 14 residues long. The germline V gene has CDR1 MDHEN and CDR2 SYDVKM. V lost 7 bases and J lost 1, with 13 bases in between. The DNA for the CDR3 is TGTGCCAGCACCACCCATCAGTCGAACACTGAAGCTTTCTTT. This codes for CASTTHQSNTEAFF.

This clonotype was seen a single time. This chain connects TRBV29-1 to TRBJ2-5; D gene uncertain. The CDR3 has 16 residues. V was trimmed by 0 bases and J by 5 bases, leaving 19 bases between them. Germline CDR1 and CDR2: SQVTM and ANQGSEA. CDR3 DNA sequence: TGCAGCGTTGAAGAGGCCGGCGGATGGGGTGGGGAGACCCAGTACTTC. Protein: CSVEEAGGWGGETQYF.

The J gene is TRBJ2-3, the V gene TRBV4-1; TRBD1 or TRBD2 may be the D gene (6 bases each). This CDR3 contains 18 residues. V was clipped by 0 bases and J by 4 bases, with 20 bases between them. CDR1 and CDR2 (germline): MGHRA, YSYEKL. CDR3 in amino acids: CASSQDGERVGGPDTQYF. For the CDR3, the DNA is TGCGCCAGCAGCCAAGACGGGGAAAGGGTGGGGGGCCCAGATACGCAGTATTTT.

This clonotype was counted ten times or more. The chain joins TRBV28 to TRBJ2-2; D may correspond to TRBD1 or TRBD2 (5 bases each). Germline V lookup: CDR1 MDHEN, CDR2 SYDVKM. The ends were cut back, 6 bases at V and 3 bases at J, with 14 bases in the middle. The CDR3 length is 15 residues. Here the CDR3 reads CASSQLGTYTGELFF. The CDR3 DNA reads as TGTGCCAGCAGCCAATTGGGGACGTACACCGGGGAGCTGTTTTTT.

This clonotype was found many times. CDR3 region: CASSEGTSGPNTGELFF. DNA for the CDR3: TGTGCCAGCAGTGAAGGGACTAGCGGACCGAACACCGGGGAGCTGTTTTTT. The chain couples TRBV2 to TRBJ2-2, with TRBD2 matching 10 bases. The V gene's germline CDR1 is SNHLY and CDR2 FYNNEI. This CDR3 is built from 17 residues. V trimming: 1 base; J trimming: 0 bases; junction bases outside the gene matches: 2.

This clonotype was seen more than once but under ten times. This rearrangement joins TRBV12-3 or TRBV12-4 to TRBJ1-4, with 7 bases that match TRBD1. Trimming took 6 bases from V and 7 from J; bases not matched to a gene: 5. This CDR3 region has 13 residues. CDR3 sequence reads: CASRPRQGEKLFF. Here the CDR3 DNA reads TGTGCCAGCAGACCTCGACAGGGTGAAAAACTGTTTTTT.

CDR3 loop: CASSFTGENGYTF. CDR3 DNA sequence: TGTGCCAGCAGTTTTACAGGGGAAAATGGCTACACCTTC. V is TRBV5-6 and J is TRBJ1-2, with TRBD1 matching over 7 bases. Germline-derived CDR1 and CDR2 are SGHDT and YYEEEE. The CDR3 spans 13 residues. V lost 5 bases to trimming and J lost 6 bases; unmatched junction nucleotides: 7.

This clonotype was seen ten or more times. The J gene is TRBJ1-1, the V gene TRBV3-1; D gene unclear. Germline CDR1 and CDR2: LGHDT and YNNKEL (reference sequence). Trimming removed 1 base from V and 7 bases from J, with 4 bases in between. CDR3 size: 11 residues. CDR3: CASSQVGEAFF. DNA of the CDR3: TGTGCCAGCAGCCAAGTCGGTGAAGCTTTCTTT.

This rearrangement joins TRBV7-3 to TRBJ2-5, with D perhaps TRBD2 (5 bases). Germline V gives CDR1 SGHTA, CDR2 FQGTGA. The CDR3 is 14 residues long. Trimming left V 4 bases short and J 7 bases short, with 16 bases between. The CDR3 protein is CASSSTSGVGTQYF. The CDR3 DNA follows: TGTGCCAGCAGCTCTACTAGTGGGGTGGGGACCCAGTACTTC.

This clonotype was seen only a few times. J is TRBJ1-4 and V is TRBV2; D might be TRBD1 (6 bases). V was shortened by 7 bases and J by 8 bases, with 20 bases between the two germline ends. This CDR3 has 15 residues. Germline CDR1 reads SNHLY; CDR2 reads FYNNEI. The CDR3 DNA follows: TGTGCCAGCAAAAAAGTGGGGGCACCAAACGAAAAACTGTTTTTT. Translating gives CASKKVGAPNEKLFF.

This clonotype was recorded at least ten times. The gene calls are TRBV9 and TRBJ2-1; 10 nucleotides agree with TRBD2. Germline-derived CDR1 and CDR2 are SGDLS and YYNGEE. The CDR3 contains 15 residues. V lost 3 bases, J lost 4 bases, and 4 bases stayed unmatched. The CDR3, as DNA: TGTGCCAGCAGCGCGTTACTAGCGGGATACAATGAGCAGTTCTTC. It is translated as CASSALLAGYNEQFF.

This clonotype was observed many times. The CDR3 DNA reads TGTGCCAGCAGCGGGACAGGGCCCTGGTACAATGAGCAGTTCTTC. Protein product: CASSGTGPWYNEQFF. The V call is TRBV12-3 or TRBV12-4, the J call TRBJ2-1; TRBD1 matches 9 bases. This CDR3 spans 15 amino acids. The ends lost 6 bases at V and 4 bases at J; junction bases unmatched: 7.

This clonotype was seen more than once but under ten times. The V call is TRBV19, the J call TRBJ1-1, with 9 bases fitting TRBD1. Germline CDR1 LNHDA, CDR2 SQIVND (reference sequence). The V and J ends lost 5 bases and 3 bases, in that order; junction bases with no gene match: 13. This CDR3 comprises 17 residues. This CDR3 reads CASSSIPGTGRDTEAFF. The DNA for the CDR3 is TGTGCCAGTAGTTCTATTCCCGGGACAGGGCGTGACACTGAAGCTTTCTTT. Complete variable domain (other parts from reference TRBV19 and TRBJ1-1): DGGITQSPKYLFRKEGQNVTLSCEQNLNHDAMYWYRQDPGQGLRLIYYSQIVNDFQKGDIAEGYSVSREKKESFPLTVTSAQKNPTAFYLCASSSIPGTGRDTEAFFGQGTRLTVV.

This clonotype has only a few counts. The J gene is TRBJ1-6, the V gene TRBV4-1; D remains ambiguous. This CDR3 has 18 residues. The V end lost 1 base, the J end lost 0 bases, and 13 bases lay between the germline ends. Looked up from germline, CDR1 is MGHRA and CDR2 is YSYEKL. This CDR3 is CASSQGRTGSSYNSPLHF. CDR3 coding DNA: TGCGCCAGCAGCCAAGGGAGGACGGGCAGCTCCTATAATTCACCCCTCCACTTT.

This clonotype was recorded many times. This sequence joins TRBV4-1 and TRBJ1-2; TRBD1 is a possible D gene (5 bases). Per the germline V gene, CDR1 is MGHRA and CDR2 is YSYEKL. V was trimmed by 0 bases and J by 6 bases, leaving 23 bases between them. This CDR3 comprises 18 residues. The CDR3 loop reads CASSQDSSRAGSIDGYTF. For the CDR3, the DNA is TGCGCCAGCAGCCAAGATTCGTCGCGGGCAGGGAGTATTGATGGCTACACCTTC.

This clonotype was detected ten times or more. V gene TRBV18 combines with J gene TRBJ2-5, with D perhaps TRBD2 (7 bases). The germline V gene has CDR1 KGHSH and CDR2 LQKENI. This CDR3 comprises 13 residues. Trimming removed 6 bases at V and 3 bases at J, with 11 bases between. CDR3 nucleotides: TGTGCCAGCTCCCCGGGGGGCAAAGAGACCCAGTACTTC. It translates to CASSPGGKETQYF.